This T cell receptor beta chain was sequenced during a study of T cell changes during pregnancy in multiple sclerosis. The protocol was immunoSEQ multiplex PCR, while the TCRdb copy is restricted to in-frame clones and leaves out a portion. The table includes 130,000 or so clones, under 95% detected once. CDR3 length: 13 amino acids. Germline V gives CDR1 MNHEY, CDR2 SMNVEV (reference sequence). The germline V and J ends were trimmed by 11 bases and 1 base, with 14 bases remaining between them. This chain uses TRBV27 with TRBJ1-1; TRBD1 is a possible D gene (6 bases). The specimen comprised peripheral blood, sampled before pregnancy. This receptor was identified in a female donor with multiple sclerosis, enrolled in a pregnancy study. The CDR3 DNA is TGTGCCGCCGCGGGGGCCCAGAACACTGAAGCTTTCTTT. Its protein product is CAAAGAQNTEAFF.